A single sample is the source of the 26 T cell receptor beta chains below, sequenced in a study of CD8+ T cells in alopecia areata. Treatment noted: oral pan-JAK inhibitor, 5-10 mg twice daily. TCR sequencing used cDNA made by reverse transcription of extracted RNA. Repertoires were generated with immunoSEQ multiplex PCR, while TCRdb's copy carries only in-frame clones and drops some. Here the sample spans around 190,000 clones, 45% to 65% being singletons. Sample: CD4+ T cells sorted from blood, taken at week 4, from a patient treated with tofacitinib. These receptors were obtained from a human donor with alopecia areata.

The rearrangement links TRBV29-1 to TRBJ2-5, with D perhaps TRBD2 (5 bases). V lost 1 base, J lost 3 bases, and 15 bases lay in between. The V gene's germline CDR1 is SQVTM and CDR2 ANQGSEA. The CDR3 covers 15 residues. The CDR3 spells CSVEGVRGSEETQYF. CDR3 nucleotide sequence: TGCAGCGTTGAAGGGGTTCGGGGTTCCGAAGAGACCCAGTACTTC.

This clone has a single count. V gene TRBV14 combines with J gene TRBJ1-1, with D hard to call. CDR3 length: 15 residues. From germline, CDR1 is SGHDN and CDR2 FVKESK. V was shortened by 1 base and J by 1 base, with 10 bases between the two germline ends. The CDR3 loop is CASSQGLIRNTEAFF. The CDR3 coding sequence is TGTGCCAGCAGCCAAGGGCTAATTAGGAACACTGAAGCTTTCTTT. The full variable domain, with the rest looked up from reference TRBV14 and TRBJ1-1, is EAGVTQFPSHSVIEKGQTVTLRCDPISGHDNLYWYRRVMGKEIKFLLHFVKESKQDESGMPNNRFLAERTGGTYSTLKVQPAELEDSGVYFCASSQGLIRNTEAFFGQGTRLTVV.

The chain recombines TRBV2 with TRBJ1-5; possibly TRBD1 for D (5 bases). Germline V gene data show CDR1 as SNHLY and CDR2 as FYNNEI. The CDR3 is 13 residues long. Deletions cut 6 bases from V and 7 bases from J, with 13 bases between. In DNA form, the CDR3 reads TGTGCCAGCAGCCGGGACCTCAACCAGCCCCAGCATTTT. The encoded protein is CASSRDLNQPQHF.

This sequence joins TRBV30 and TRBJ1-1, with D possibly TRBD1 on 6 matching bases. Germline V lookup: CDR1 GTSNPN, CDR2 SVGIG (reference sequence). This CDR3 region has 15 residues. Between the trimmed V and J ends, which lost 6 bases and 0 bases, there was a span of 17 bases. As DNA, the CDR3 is TGTGCCTGCCACACATGGGGGCCTATGAACACTGAAGCTTTCTTT. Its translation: CACHTWGPMNTEAFF.

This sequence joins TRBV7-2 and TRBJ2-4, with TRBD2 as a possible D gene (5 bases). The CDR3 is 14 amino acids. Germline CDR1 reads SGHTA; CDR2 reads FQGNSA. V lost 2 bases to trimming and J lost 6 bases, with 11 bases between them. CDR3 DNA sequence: TGTGCCAGCAGCTTATCCCGGGATACAAACATTCAGTACTTC. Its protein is CASSLSRDTNIQYF.

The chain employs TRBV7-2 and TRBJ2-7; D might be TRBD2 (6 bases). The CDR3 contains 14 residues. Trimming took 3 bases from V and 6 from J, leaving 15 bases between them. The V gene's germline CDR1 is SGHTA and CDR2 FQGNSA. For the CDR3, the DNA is TGTGCCAGCAGCTTGCTGCGGGATATGGGCGAGCAGTACTTC. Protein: CASSLLRDMGEQYF.

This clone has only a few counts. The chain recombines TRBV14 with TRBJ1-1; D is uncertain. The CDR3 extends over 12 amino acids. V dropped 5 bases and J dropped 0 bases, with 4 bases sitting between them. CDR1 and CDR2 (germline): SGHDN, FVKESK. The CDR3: CASSFMNTEAFF. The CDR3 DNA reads TGTGCCAGCAGCTTCATGAACACTGAAGCTTTCTTT.

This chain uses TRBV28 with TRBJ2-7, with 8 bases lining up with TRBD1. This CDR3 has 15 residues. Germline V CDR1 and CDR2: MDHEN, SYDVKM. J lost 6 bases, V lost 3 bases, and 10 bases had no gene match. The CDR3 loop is CASSFTTLTGVEQYF. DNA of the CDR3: TGTGCCAGCAGTTTCACCACCTTGACAGGGGTCGAGCAGTACTTC.

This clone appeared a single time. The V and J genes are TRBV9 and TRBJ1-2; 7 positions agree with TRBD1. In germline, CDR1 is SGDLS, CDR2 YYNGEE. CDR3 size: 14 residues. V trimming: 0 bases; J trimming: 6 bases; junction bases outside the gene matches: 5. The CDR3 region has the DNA TGTGCCAGCAGCGTAGATGCGACAGGGAATGGCTACACCTTC. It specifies CASSVDATGNGYTF.

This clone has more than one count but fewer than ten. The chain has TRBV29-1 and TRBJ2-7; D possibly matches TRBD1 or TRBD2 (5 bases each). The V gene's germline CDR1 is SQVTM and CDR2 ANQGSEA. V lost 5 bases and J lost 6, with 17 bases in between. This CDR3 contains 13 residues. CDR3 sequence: CSVLGKGPPEQYF. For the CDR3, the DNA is TGCAGCGTTCTCGGGAAGGGGCCCCCCGAGCAGTACTTC.

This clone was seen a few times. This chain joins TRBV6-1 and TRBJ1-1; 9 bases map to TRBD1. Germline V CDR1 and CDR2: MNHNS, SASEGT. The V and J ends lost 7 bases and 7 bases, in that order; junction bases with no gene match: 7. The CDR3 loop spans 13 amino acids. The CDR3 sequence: CASTRTGGGEAFF. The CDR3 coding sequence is TGTGCCAGCACCAGAACAGGGGGCGGTGAAGCTTTCTTT.

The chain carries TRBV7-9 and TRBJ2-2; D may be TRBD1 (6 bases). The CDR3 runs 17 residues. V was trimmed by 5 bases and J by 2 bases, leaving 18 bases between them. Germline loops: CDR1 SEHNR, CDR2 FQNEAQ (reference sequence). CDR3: CASSPRTARVNTGELFF. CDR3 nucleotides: TGTGCCAGCAGCCCCCGGACAGCGAGGGTTAACACCGGGGAGCTGTTTTTT.

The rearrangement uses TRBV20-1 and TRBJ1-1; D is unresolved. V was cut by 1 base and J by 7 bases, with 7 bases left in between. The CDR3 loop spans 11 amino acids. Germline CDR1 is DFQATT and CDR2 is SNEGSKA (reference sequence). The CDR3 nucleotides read TGCAGTGCTAGAGGGGTAGATGAAGCTTTCTTT. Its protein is CSARGVDEAFF.

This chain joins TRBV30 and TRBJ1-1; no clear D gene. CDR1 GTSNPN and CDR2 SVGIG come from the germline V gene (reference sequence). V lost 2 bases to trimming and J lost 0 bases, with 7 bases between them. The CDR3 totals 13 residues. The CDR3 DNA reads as TGTGCCTGGAGTCCACCAATGAACACTGAAGCTTTCTTT. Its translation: CAWSPPMNTEAFF.

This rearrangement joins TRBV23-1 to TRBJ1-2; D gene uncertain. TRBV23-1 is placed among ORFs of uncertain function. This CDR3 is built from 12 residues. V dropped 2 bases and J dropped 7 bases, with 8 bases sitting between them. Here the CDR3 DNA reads TGCGCCAGCAGTCAAGAAATCCCTGGCTACACCTTC. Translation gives CASSQEIPGYTF.

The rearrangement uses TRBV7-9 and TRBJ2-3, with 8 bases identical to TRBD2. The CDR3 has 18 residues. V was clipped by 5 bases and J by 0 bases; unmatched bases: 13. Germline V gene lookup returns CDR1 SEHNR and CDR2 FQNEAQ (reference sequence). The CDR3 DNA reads TGTGCCAGCAGCCGCACTAGCGGAGATCTTTATAGCACAGATACGCAGTATTTT. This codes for CASSRTSGDLYSTDTQYF.

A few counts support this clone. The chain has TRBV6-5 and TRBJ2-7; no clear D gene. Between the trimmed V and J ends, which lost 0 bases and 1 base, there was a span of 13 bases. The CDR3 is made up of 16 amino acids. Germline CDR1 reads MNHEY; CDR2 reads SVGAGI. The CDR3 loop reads CASSYSKLDWSYEQYF. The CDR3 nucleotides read TGTGCCAGCAGTTACTCGAAATTAGACTGGTCCTACGAGCAGTACTTC.

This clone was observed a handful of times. CDR3 sequence (DNA): TGTGCCAGCAGTTTGAGGCGACAGGGGCAGTTCTTC. Translation: CASSLRRQGQFF. The V gene is TRBV28, the J gene TRBJ2-1; 7 nucleotides line up with TRBD1. This CDR3 is built from 12 residues. The germline CDR1 and CDR2 sequences are MDHEN and SYDVKM. Trimming at V came to 3 bases and at J to 12 bases, leaving 5 bases not matched to a gene.

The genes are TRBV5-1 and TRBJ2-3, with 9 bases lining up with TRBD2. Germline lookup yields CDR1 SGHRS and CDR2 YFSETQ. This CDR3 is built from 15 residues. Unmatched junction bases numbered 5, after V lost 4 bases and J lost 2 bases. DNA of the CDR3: TGCGCCAGCAGCAGGACTAGCGCGGACACAGATACGCAGTATTTT. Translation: CASSRTSADTDTQYF.

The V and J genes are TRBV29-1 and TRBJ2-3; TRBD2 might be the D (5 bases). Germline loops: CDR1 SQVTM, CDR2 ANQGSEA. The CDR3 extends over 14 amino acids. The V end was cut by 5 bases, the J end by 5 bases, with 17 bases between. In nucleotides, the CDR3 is TGCAGCGTTAGTAGGAGGTTAGCTGTAGATACGCAGTATTTT. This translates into CSVSRRLAVDTQYF.

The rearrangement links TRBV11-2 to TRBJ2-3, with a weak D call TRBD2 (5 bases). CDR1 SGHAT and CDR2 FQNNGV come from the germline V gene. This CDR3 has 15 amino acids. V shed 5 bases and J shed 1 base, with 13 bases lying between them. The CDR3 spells CASSPEGAGTDTQYF. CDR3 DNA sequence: TGTGCCAGCAGCCCAGAGGGAGCCGGCACAGATACGCAGTATTTT.

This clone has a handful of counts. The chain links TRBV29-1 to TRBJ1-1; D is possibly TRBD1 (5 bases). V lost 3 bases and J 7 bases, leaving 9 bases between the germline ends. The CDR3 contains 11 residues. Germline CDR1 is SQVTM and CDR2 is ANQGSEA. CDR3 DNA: TGCAGCGTTGAGCGGCAGGGTGAAGCTTTCTTT. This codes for CSVERQGEAFF.

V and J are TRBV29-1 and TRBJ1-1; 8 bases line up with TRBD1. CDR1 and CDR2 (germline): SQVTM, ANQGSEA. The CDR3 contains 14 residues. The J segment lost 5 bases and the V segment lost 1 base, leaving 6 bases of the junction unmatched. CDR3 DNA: TGCAGCGTTGAAGTAGGACAGGGAGGAACTGAAGCTTTCTTT. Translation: CSVEVGQGGTEAFF.

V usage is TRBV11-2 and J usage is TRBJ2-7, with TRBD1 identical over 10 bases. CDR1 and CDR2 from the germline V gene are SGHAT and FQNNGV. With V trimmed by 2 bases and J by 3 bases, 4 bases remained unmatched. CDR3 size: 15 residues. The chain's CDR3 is CASSLTGTGDYEQYF. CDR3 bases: TGTGCCAGCAGCTTAACCGGGACAGGGGACTACGAGCAGTACTTC. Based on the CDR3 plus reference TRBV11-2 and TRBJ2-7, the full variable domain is EAGVAQSPRYKIIEKRQSVAFWCNPISGHATLYWYQQILGQGPKLLIQFQNNGVVDDSQLPKDRFSAERLKGVDSTLKIQPAKLEDSAVYLCASSLTGTGDYEQYFGPGTRLTVT.

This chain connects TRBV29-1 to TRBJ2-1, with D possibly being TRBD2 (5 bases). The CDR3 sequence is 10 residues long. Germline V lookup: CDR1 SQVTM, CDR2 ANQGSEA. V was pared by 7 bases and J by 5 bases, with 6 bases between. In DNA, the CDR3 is TGCAGCGCCGGGAACAATGAGCAGTTCTTC. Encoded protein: CSAGNNEQFF.

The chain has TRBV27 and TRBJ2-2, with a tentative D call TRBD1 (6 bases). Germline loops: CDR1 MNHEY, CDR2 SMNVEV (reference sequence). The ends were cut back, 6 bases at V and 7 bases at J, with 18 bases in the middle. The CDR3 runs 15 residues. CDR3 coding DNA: TGTGCCAGCAGCCGCGCGTGGGGGCCGATCGGGGAGCTGTTTTTT. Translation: CASSRAWGPIGELFF.